Sequencing of this T cell receptor beta chain was carried out in a study of cytomegalovirus exposure and HLA in healthy donors. Study results and limitations: Some V segments could not be told apart, so they were left out, TRBV6-2 and TRBV6-3 among them. Researchers reported that a few CMV-associated chains were confirmed in vitro as CMV antigen-specific.

There were likely unrecorded immune exposures, though donors were nominally healthy when sampled. The study ran its PCR with 60 Vbeta and 13 Jbeta primers. Libraries were prepared by immunoSEQ multiplex PCR; TCRdb keeps only in-frame clonotypes and omits some of them. This table holds about 140,000 clones, around 80% found once. Trimming pared 4 bases from V and 6 bases from J, leaving 13 bases between. The CDR3 contains 13 residues. The V gene's germline CDR1 is SGHRS and CDR2 YFSETQ. This clone was found once. No antigen is known for it. The sequence derives from a man in his forties in good health and CMV-seronegative. Sample: PBMCs. The rearrangement uses TRBV5-1 and TRBJ1-1; D uncertain. CDR3 sequence: CASSPGGWAEAFF. The CDR3 coding sequence is TGCGCCAGCAGCCCGGGAGGGTGGGCTGAAGCTTTCTTT.